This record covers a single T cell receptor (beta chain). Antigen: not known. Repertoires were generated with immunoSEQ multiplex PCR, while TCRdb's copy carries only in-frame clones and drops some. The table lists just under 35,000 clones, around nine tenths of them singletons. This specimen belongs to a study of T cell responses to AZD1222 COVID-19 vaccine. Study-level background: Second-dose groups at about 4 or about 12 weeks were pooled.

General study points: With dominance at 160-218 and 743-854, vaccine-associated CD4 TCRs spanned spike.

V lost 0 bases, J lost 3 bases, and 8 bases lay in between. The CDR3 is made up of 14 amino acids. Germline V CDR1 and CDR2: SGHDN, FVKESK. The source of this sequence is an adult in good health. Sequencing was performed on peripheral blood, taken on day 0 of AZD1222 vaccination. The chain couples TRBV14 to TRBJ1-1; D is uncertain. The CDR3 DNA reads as TGTGCCAGCAGCCAAGAGGGAAGATACACTGAAGCTTTCTTT. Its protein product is CASSQEGRYTEAFF.